Listed below are T cell receptor beta chains from one sample, sequenced in a study of monozygotic twins with inflammatory bowel disease. TCRdb reprocessed the 5' RACE reads, with one entry per CDR3 protein and no DNA. This table lists around 140,000 distinct CDR3 sequences. Material: blood. Every receptor here comes from a human donor with ulcerative colitis or Crohn's disease, or a healthy co-twin of an affected twin (not recorded which). CDR3s include the opening cysteine and the closing phenylalanine or tryptophan.

>TRBV27|TRBJ2-7
CASSLSSGPTYEQYF
>TRBV5-1|TRBJ2-3
CASSFDRGTSTDTQYF
>TRBV19|TRBJ2-1
CASSARDSYNEQFF
>TRBV5-6|TRBJ2-3
CASGRGSTDTQYF
>TRBV28|TRBJ2-7
CASTRLGRGTYEQYF
>TRBV5-1|TRBJ1-5
CASSLGGFNQPQHF
>TRBV4-1|TRBJ2-2
CASSLSRWAGELFF
>TRBV9|TRBJ1-2
CASSVGGGTDFYGYTF
>TRBV5-4|TRBJ2-2
CASSLAENTGELFF
>TRBV18|TRBJ1-2
CASSPSSDSYGYTF
>TRBV5-1|TRBJ2-3
CASSLAGQGADTQYF
>TRBV27|TRBJ2-7
CASSPDALGSYEQYF
>TRBV5-1|TRBJ2-7
CASSLGTGPTNYEQYF
>TRBV12-3/TRBV12-4|TRBJ2-5
CASSFSGSRKETQYF
>TRBV3-1|TRBJ1-2
CASSLTSVGYTF
>TRBV12-3/TRBV12-4|TRBJ2-7
CASSLARSHTYEQYF
>TRBV5-1|TRBJ2-5
CASSPSMRDETQYF
>TRBV5-1|TRBJ1-1
CASSSGDVMNTEAFF
>TRBV5-1|TRBJ2-5
CASSLGEGTSEDETQYF
>TRBV29-1|TRBJ2-1
CSVEGTREGENEQFF
>TRBV4-2|TRBJ2-7
CASSQLAGLIYEQYF
>TRBV5-6|TRBJ1-6
CASSLGGESPLHF
>TRBV7-8|TRBJ2-7
CASSLGSPSPEQYF
>TRBV6-2/TRBV6-3|TRBJ2-1
CASSSPGRRSYNEQFF
>TRBV19|TRBJ1-3
CASARLLHSGNTIYF
>TRBV7-2|TRBJ2-2
CASSPISWGQNTGELFF
>TRBV5-1|TRBJ2-1
CASSYYNEQFF
>TRBV7-3|TRBJ2-1
CASSSGMAGGAEQFF
>TRBV7-2|TRBJ2-1
CASSLALSKGHEQFF
>TRBV2|TRBJ2-2
CASSGLAKNTGELFF
>TRBV30|TRBJ1-1
CAWTGGGTEAFF
>TRBV29-1|TRBJ1-3
CSVGTSGEGNTIYF
>TRBV5-4|TRBJ2-3
CASSFFGGADTQYF
>TRBV7-7|TRBJ2-3
CASSLGVYSTDTQYF
>TRBV6-1|TRBJ2-2
CASSETGENTGELFF
>TRBV20-1|TRBJ2-5
CSARPVAGLQETQYF
>TRBV7-9|TRBJ1-1
CASSLYQNTEAFF
>TRBV20-1|TRBJ1-1
CSAFPGPGDTEAFF
>TRBV4-1|TRBJ2-3
CASSQTLGQQYF
>TRBV12-3/TRBV12-4|TRBJ2-5
CASKLAGGPEETQYF
>TRBV29-1|TRBJ2-5
CSVRTLFGETQYF